This T cell receptor beta chain was recorded in a study of cytomegalovirus exposure and HLA in healthy donors. As concerns this clone: Antigen: not known.

Germline CDR1 reads MNHEY; CDR2 reads SVGAGI. The CDR3 totals 15 residues. With V trimmed by 2 bases and J by 4 bases, 6 bases remained unmatched. PCR involved 60 Vbeta and 13 Jbeta primers. Here immunoSEQ multiplex PCR was the method, and the copy in TCRdb shows in-frame clones only, minus some. The profile shows roughly 100,000 clones, roughly 13% of them singletons. Study-wide results and caveats: Per a later analysis, HLA-associated TCR beta chains showed more clonal expansion than other, equally common TCR beta chains.

The chain combines TRBV6-5 with TRBJ1-1; 8 bases align to TRBD1. Sequencing was performed on PBMCs. This sequence originates from a man in his forties or fifties in good health and CMV-seropositive. The DNA for the CDR3 is TGTGCCAGCAGTTACACCGACAGGGGAGGCACTGAAGCTTTCTTT. It yields the protein CASSYTDRGGTEAFF.